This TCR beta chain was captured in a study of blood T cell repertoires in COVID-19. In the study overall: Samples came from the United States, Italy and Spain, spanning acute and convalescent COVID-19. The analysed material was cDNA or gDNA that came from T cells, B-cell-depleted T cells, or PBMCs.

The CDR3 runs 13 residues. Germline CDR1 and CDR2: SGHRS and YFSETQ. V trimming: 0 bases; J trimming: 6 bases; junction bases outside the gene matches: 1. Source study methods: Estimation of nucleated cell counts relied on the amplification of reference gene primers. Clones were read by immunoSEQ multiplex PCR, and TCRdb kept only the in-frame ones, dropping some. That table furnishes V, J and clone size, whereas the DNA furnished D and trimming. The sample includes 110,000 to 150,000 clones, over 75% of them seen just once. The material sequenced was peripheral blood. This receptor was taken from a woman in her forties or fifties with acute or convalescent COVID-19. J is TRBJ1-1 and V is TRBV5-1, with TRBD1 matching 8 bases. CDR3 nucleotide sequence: TGCGCCAGCAGCTTGGGGACAGGGCCTGAAGCTTTCTTT. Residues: CASSLGTGPEAFF.